A selection of T cell receptor beta chains follows, all from one sample in a study of T cell responses to AZD1222 COVID-19 vaccine. Produced via immunoSEQ multiplex PCR; TCRdb's table is partial and in-frame only. The sample comprises 130,000 to 150,000 clones, more than 70% of which are singletons, and approximately 16% rests with the top ten. This material consisted of peripheral blood, taken on day 0 of AZD1222 vaccination. Receptor source: an adult in good health. CDR3s include the opening cysteine and the closing phenylalanine or tryptophan. The D gene is left open where the match is weak. Not every row has a clone size; where given, it reads once, few, many or a size class.

D gene	V gene	clone size	J gene	CDR3 protein	CDR3 DNA
.	TRBV2	once	TRBJ1-2	CASIPPSGREAYGYTF	TGTGCCAGCATTCCCCCAAGCGGAAGGGAGGCATATGGCTACACCTTC
.	TRBV5-4	.	TRBJ1-4	CASSLQGGAVKLFF	TGTGCCAGCAGCTTGCAAGGAGGAGCGGTAAAACTGTTTTTT
.	TRBV27	once	TRBJ1-3	CASRSYDTIYF	TGTGCCAGCAGATCGTACGACACCATATATTTT
.	TRBV4-1	.	TRBJ2-1	CASSQVDYNEQFF	TGCGCCAGCAGCCAAGTGGACTACAATGAGCAGTTCTTC
TRBD1	TRBV4-3	.	TRBJ1-2	CASSQDRTGSGYTF	TGCGCCAGCAGCCAAGACCGGACAGGGTCTGGCTACACCTTC
.	TRBV11-2	.	TRBJ2-7	CASSFSGTVPSYEQYF	TGTGCCAGCAGCTTCTCGGGTACAGTTCCCTCCTACGAGCAGTACTTC
.	TRBV28	.	TRBJ2-7	CASFKGGYEQYF	TGTGCCAGCTTCAAAGGGGGCTACGAGCAGTACTTC
.	TRBV9	.	TRBJ2-3	CASSVSSPDTQYF	TGTGCCAGCAGCGTATCTAGCCCAGATACGCAGTATTTT
TRBD1	TRBV5-1	.	TRBJ1-2	CASSLVTGEAGYTF	TGCGCCAGCAGCTTAGTTACAGGGGAGGCTGGCTACACCTTC
.	TRBV6-5	.	TRBJ2-7	CASHSDSYEQYF	TGTGCCAGCCACTCGGATTCCTACGAGCAGTACTTC
TRBD1	TRBV5-1	.	TRBJ1-2	CASSLGGTGDYGYTF	TGCGCCAGCAGCTTGGGTGGGACAGGGGACTATGGCTACACCTTC
.	TRBV24-1	.	TRBJ2-5	CATRGSGGETQYF	TGTGCCACTCGGGGTTCCGGGGGAGAGACCCAGTACTTC
.	TRBV28	.	TRBJ2-7	CASSLGGTASYEQYF	TGTGCCAGCAGTTTAGGGGGGACCGCCTCCTACGAGCAGTACTTC
TRBD1	TRBV28	.	TRBJ2-7	CASSPWTGGSYEQYF	TGTGCCAGCAGTCCTTGGACAGGGGGCTCCTACGAGCAGTACTTC
.	TRBV7-3	.	TRBJ2-3	CASSLAGLSTDTQYF	TGTGCCAGCAGCTTAGCGGGGCTAAGCACAGATACGCAGTATTTT
TRBD1	TRBV29-1	.	TRBJ1-1	CSADQGAGTEAFF	TGCAGCGCAGACCAGGGGGCGGGCACTGAAGCTTTCTTT
.	TRBV6-5	.	TRBJ2-1	CASRSGGGGNLGQFF	TGTGCCAGCAGGTCCGGGGGCGGAGGAAACTTGGGGCAGTTCTTC
TRBD1	TRBV19	.	TRBJ1-5	CASTLTGGAGQPQHF	TGTGCCAGTACCCTCACAGGGGGCGCGGGTCAGCCCCAGCATTTT
.	TRBV7-2	.	TRBJ1-1	CASSTSGLNTEAFF	TGTGCCAGCAGCACTAGTGGGCTGAACACTGAAGCTTTCTTT
TRBD1	TRBV6-5	.	TRBJ1-2	CASSLDRDGYGYTF	TGTGCCAGCAGCCTAGACAGGGATGGCTATGGCTACACCTTC
.	TRBV6-5	.	TRBJ1-6	CATRQYNSPLHF	TGTGCCACCCGACAGTATAATTCACCCCTCCACTTT
.	TRBV9	.	TRBJ2-1	CASSSQLAKNEQFF	TGTGCCAGCAGTTCACAACTAGCTAAAAATGAGCAGTTCTTC
TRBD1	TRBV2	.	TRBJ1-3	CASSFGLRQGARNTIYF	TGTGCCAGCAGTTTTGGCCTTCGTCAGGGGGCCAGAAACACCATATATTTT
.	TRBV3-1/TRBV3-2	once	TRBJ2-1	CASSQAEGMKFF	TGTGCCAGCAGCCAAGCGGAGGGGATGAAGTTCTTC
.	TRBV30	.	TRBJ1-1	CAWSSDGTEAFF	TGTGCCTGGAGTTCGGACGGCACTGAAGCTTTCTTT
.	TRBV6-2/TRBV6-3	once	TRBJ1-1	CASSRVFTEAFF	TGTGCCAGCAGCAGGGTTTTCACTGAAGCTTTCTTT
.	TRBV30	few	TRBJ2-7	CAWSLSREQYF	TGTGCCTGGTCGTTGTCTCGGGAGCAGTACTTC
.	TRBV18	.	TRBJ2-3	CASSPRAQFTDTQYF	TGTGCCAGCTCACCGAGAGCACAGTTCACAGATACGCAGTATTTT
TRBD1	TRBV30	.	TRBJ1-2	CAWRGPDRGHYGYTF	TGTGCCTGGAGGGGACCGGACAGGGGGCATTATGGCTACACCTTC
TRBD1	TRBV6-2/TRBV6-3	.	TRBJ1-4	CASSWTGNEKLFF	TGTGCCAGCAGTTGGACAGGGAATGAAAAACTGTTTTTT
.	TRBV19	.	TRBJ2-2	CASSYRNTGELFF	TGTGCCAGTAGTTACAGAAATACCGGGGAGCTGTTTTTT
.	TRBV4-1	.	TRBJ1-3	CASSSGRFGMTGNTIYF	TGCGCCAGCAGCTCTGGACGCTTTGGGATGACTGGAAACACCATATATTTT
TRBD2	TRBV4-2	.	TRBJ2-7	CASSQSSRYGGSSYEQYF	TGTGCCAGCAGCCAATCTTCGCGTTATGGCGGGAGCTCCTACGAGCAGTACTTC
.	TRBV29-1	.	TRBJ2-7	CSVDGGSAYEQYF	TGCAGCGTTGACGGGGGTTCTGCCTACGAGCAGTACTTC
.	TRBV19	.	TRBJ1-5	CASSSGLGQPQHF	TGTGCCAGTAGTTCCGGGTTGGGTCAGCCCCAGCATTTT
TRBD1	TRBV5-1	.	TRBJ1-3	CASSLGGTAGNTIYF	TGCGCCAGCAGCTTGGGTGGGACAGCTGGAAACACCATATATTTT
.	TRBV28	.	TRBJ2-1	CASSLLGAGPNNEQFF	TGTGCCAGCAGTTTACTTGGGGCAGGCCCCAACAATGAGCAGTTCTTC
.	TRBV5-4	few	TRBJ2-3	CASSPDLISTDTQYF	TGTGCCAGCAGCCCTGACTTGATTAGCACAGATACGCAGTATTTT
.	TRBV5-1	.	TRBJ1-4	CASSLNVDRDLEKLFF	TGCGCCAGCAGCTTGAACGTGGACAGAGACCTTGAAAAACTGTTTTTT
.	TRBV28	.	TRBJ2-1	CASRASSYNEQFF	TGTGCCAGCAGGGCTAGCTCCTACAATGAGCAGTTCTTC
TRBD1	TRBV4-1	.	TRBJ1-2	CASSQPGQRVRGYTF	TGCGCCAGCAGCCAGCCGGGACAGCGGGTCCGGGGCTACACCTTC
.	TRBV19	.	TRBJ1-2	CASSQEGGAHGYTF	TGTGCCAGTAGCCAAGAGGGAGGGGCCCATGGCTACACCTTC
.	TRBV15	.	TRBJ2-7	CATSRDSGLYEQYF	TGTGCCACCAGCAGAGATTCAGGGCTCTACGAGCAGTACTTC
.	TRBV9	.	TRBJ2-2	CASRARGAGTGELFF	TGTGCCAGCCGGGCAAGGGGGGCGGGAACCGGGGAGCTGTTTTTT
.	TRBV6-5	once	TRBJ1-2	CASSYSTGSSYGYTF	TGTGCCAGCAGTTACTCCACAGGGAGCAGCTATGGCTACACCTTC
.	TRBV18	.	TRBJ1-2	CASSPDGAYGYTF	TGTGCCAGCTCGCCGGACGGCGCTTATGGCTACACCTTC
TRBD1	TRBV28	.	TRBJ1-2	CASSPGDSLANYGYTF	TGTGCCAGCAGTCCAGGGGACAGCCTAGCTAACTATGGCTACACCTTC
.	TRBV7-2	.	TRBJ1-4	CASSLSVAATNEKLFF	TGTGCCAGCAGCTTATCCGTGGCGGCAACTAATGAAAAACTGTTTTTT
.	TRBV6-1	.	TRBJ1-2	CASSEDDYGRPRGGYGYTF	TGTGCCAGCAGTGAAGATGATTATGGGAGACCGAGAGGAGGGTATGGCTACACCTTC
TRBD1	TRBV2	.	TRBJ1-1	CASSSQGALIGAFF	TGTGCCAGCAGTAGCCAGGGGGCGCTTATTGGAGCTTTCTTT
.	TRBV7-2	.	TRBJ1-1	CASSLVGIGREGTEAFF	TGTGCCAGCAGCTTGGTCGGTATAGGCAGGGAGGGAACTGAAGCTTTCTTT
TRBD1	TRBV5-1	many	TRBJ1-4	CASSHQDRVNEKLFF	TGCGCCAGCAGCCACCAGGACAGGGTGAATGAAAAACTGTTTTTT
.	TRBV24-1	.	TRBJ1-1	CATSDPRVGGNTEAFF	TGTGCCACCAGTGATCCCCGGGTGGGGGGGAACACTGAAGCTTTCTTT